The clone carrying this TCR beta chain was counted between two and nine times. Per the germline V gene, CDR1 is LNHDA and CDR2 is SQIVND (reference sequence). V gave up 10 bases and J gave up 5 bases; unmatched junction bases: 11. The CDR3 contains 13 residues. The record originates from a study of cytomegalovirus exposure and HLA in healthy donors. The PCR had 60 Vbeta and 13 Jbeta primers. This table comes from immunoSEQ multiplex PCR, and its TCRdb copy is limited to in-frame clones, with some not included. The sample shows under 300,000 clones, roughly two thirds of them seen only once. The chain uses TRBV19 and TRBJ2-7; TRBD1 aligns across 7 bases. The clonotype was recovered from a female donor in good health and CMV-seronegative. Sequencing was done on a sample of PBMCs. The CDR3 loop reads CATLDRVRNEQYF. The CDR3 DNA reads as TGTGCCACCCTAGACAGGGTGAGGAACGAGCAGTACTTC.